This entry features one T cell receptor beta chain sequence. What it recognizes is unknown. This specimen comes from a study of T cells in localized non-small cell lung cancer. Assay: immunoSEQ multiplex PCR; the TCRdb copy retains only in-frame clones and omits some. The table includes 20,000 to 25,000 clones, around 86% detected once. CDR3 length: 15 residues. V trimming: 4 bases; J trimming: 4 bases; junction bases outside the gene matches: 6. Germline-derived CDR1 and CDR2 are SGHRS and YFSETQ. Overall study results and limits: Multi-region tumor sequencing was not done, so intratumor heterogeneity could not be excluded. Elevated blood T cell density was associated with longer overall survival. In uninvolved adjacent lung, T cell clonality reached its highest value, exceeding tumor.

The input for sequencing was PBMCs, taken before any cancer treatment. This clonotype originated in a man aged 35 to 70 with stage II squamous cell lung carcinoma. This chain joins TRBV5-1 and TRBJ1-1; 11 bases agree with TRBD1. This CDR3 is CASSRTGQGVTEAFF. The CDR3 DNA reads TGCGCCAGCAGCAGAACGGGACAGGGGGTCACTGAAGCTTTCTTT. Looking up the rest from reference TRBV5-1 and TRBJ1-1 gives the full variable domain: KAGVTQTPRYLIKTRGQQVTLSCSPISGHRSVSWYQQTPGQGLQFLFEYFSETQRNKGNFPGRFSGRQFSNSRSEMNVSTLELGDSALYLCASSRTGQGVTEAFFGQGTRLTVV.